The 20 T cell receptor beta chains below all came from one sample that was sequenced in a study of shared clonotypes between healthy human individuals. The repertoire was sequenced with immunoSEQ multiplex PCR; TCRdb's copy has only in-frame clones and lacks some. The table shows about 2 million clones, with 85% to 95% occurring only once. The sample consisted of naive CD4+ T cells sorted from blood. Subset: CD45RA+ positively selected. The source of these receptors is a man between 18 and 35 years old in good health.

The rearrangement uses TRBV27 and TRBJ2-7; D is possibly TRBD1 (6 bases). Germline CDR1 and CDR2: MNHEY and SMNVEV (reference sequence). The V end lost 6 bases, the J end lost 1 base, and 16 bases lay between the germline ends. The CDR3 is 15 amino acids. The CDR3 sequence is CASSKLQGWSYEQYF. The CDR3 DNA sequence: TGTGCCAGCAGCAAACTCCAGGGGTGGTCCTACGAGCAGTACTTC.

The chain's CDR3 is CASSFEPPRLSPLHF. CDR3 nucleotides: TGCGCCAGCAGCTTCGAACCACCCCGTCTTTCACCCCTCCACTTT. The rearrangement links TRBV5-1 to TRBJ1-6; D is ambiguous. V was clipped by 2 bases and J by 9 bases, with 15 bases between them. Germline V gives CDR1 SGHRS, CDR2 YFSETQ. The CDR3 covers 15 residues.

A remark on this clone: The same CDR3 is also encoded by other DNA sequences in this sample. The V gene is TRBV28, the J gene TRBJ2-7; D unresolved. This CDR3 is built from 13 residues. Germline V gives CDR1 MDHEN, CDR2 SYDVKM. V shed 4 bases and J shed 1 base, with 8 bases lying between them. Here the CDR3 reads CASSSGQSYEQYF. CDR3 nucleotides: TGTGCCAGCAGTTCCGGGCAATCCTACGAGCAGTACTTC.

V usage is TRBV6-4 and J usage is TRBJ1-2, with 8 positions matching TRBD1. The V gene's germline CDR1 is MRHNA and CDR2 SNTAGT. The CDR3 is 16 amino acids. The trim removed 2 bases at V and 3 bases at J, leaving 8 bases unmatched. CDR3 DNA: TGTGCCAGCAGTGACAACCCCTCGACAGGGGACTATGGCTACACCTTC. As protein: CASSDNPSTGDYGYTF.

This clone was found once. The chain has TRBV30 and TRBJ1-2; D gene unclear. V lost 1 base and J 4 bases, leaving 13 bases between the germline ends. CDR3 length: 14 amino acids. The germline V gene encodes CDR1 GTSNPN and CDR2 SVGIG (reference sequence). In nucleotides, the CDR3 is TGTGCCTGGAGTGCATCGACAAGGGCCTATGGCTACACCTTC. This translates into CAWSASTRAYGYTF.

The chain has TRBV18 and TRBJ1-4; weak D call: TRBD1 (6 bases). Germline CDR1 KGHSH, CDR2 LQKENI. This CDR3 is 16 amino acids long. V was clipped by 2 bases and J by 7 bases, with 17 bases between them. The CDR3 DNA sequence: TGTGCCAGCTCACCAAATCGGCAGGGGCGGGGTGAAAAACTGTTTTTT. Protein sequence: CASSPNRQGRGEKLFF.

As to this clone: The same CDR3 arises from other DNA sequences in this sample as well. The chain joins TRBV11-2 to TRBJ2-1, with 13 bases fitting TRBD2. J gave up 0 bases and V 5 bases, and 1 base lay outside the gene matches. The CDR3 runs to 16 residues. The germline V gene has CDR1 SGHAT and CDR2 FQNNGV. The CDR3 sequence: CASSRTSGSSYNEQFF. CDR3 bases: TGTGCCAGCAGCCGGACTAGCGGGAGCTCCTACAATGAGCAGTTCTTC.

The rearrangement joins TRBV5-1 to TRBJ2-3, with 12 nucleotides matching TRBD2. J was trimmed by 4 bases and V by 7 bases; bases with no gene match: 10. This CDR3 has 16 amino acids. CDR1 and CDR2 (germline): SGHRS, YFSETQ. CDR3 sequence reads: CASRLAGGPVADTQYF. CDR3 in DNA: TGCGCCAGCCGTCTAGCGGGAGGGCCGGTGGCAGATACGCAGTATTTT. The full variable domain, its missing parts supplied by reference TRBV5-1 and TRBJ2-3, is KAGVTQTPRYLIKTRGQQVTLSCSPISGHRSVSWYQQTPGQGLQFLFEYFSETQRNKGNFPGRFSGRQFSNSRSEMNVSTLELGDSALYLCASRLAGGPVADTQYFGPGTRLTVL.

The CDR3 sequence is CASSGVTSGGFGELFF. CDR3 coding DNA: TGTGCCAGCAGCGGGGTGACTAGCGGGGGCTTCGGGGAGCTGTTTTTT. V and J are TRBV2 and TRBJ2-2, with 12 bases lining up with TRBD2. The germline gives CDR1 SNHLY, CDR2 FYNNEI. The CDR3 is 16 amino acids. Unmatched junction bases numbered 9, after V lost 6 bases and J lost 7 bases.

The chain links TRBV10-2 to TRBJ1-1; perhaps TRBD1 as D (5 bases). The CDR3 is 15 amino acids. The germline V gene encodes CDR1 WSHSY and CDR2 SAAADI. V was clipped by 2 bases and J by 3 bases, with 13 bases between them. The CDR3 nucleotides are TGCGCCAGCAGTGAGAGCTGGGACGGTCACACTGAAGCTTTCTTT. Its translation is CASSESWDGHTEAFF.

This chain uses TRBV7-6 with TRBJ2-5; D may be TRBD1 or TRBD2 (6 bases each). CDR1 and CDR2 from the germline V gene are SGHVS and FNYEAQ. This CDR3 has 16 amino acids. V lost 4 bases, J lost 3 bases, and 18 bases lay in between. The CDR3 DNA is TGTGCCAGCAGCTCGGGGGCGGTTCTATATGAAGAGACCCAGTACTTC. It specifies CASSSGAVLYEETQYF.

The chain links TRBV11-3 to TRBJ2-1; either TRBD1 or TRBD2 may fit D (6 bases each). V lost 8 bases to trimming and J lost 6 bases, with 14 bases between them. The CDR3 runs to 13 residues. From germline, CDR1 is SGHNT and CDR2 YENEEA. The DNA of the CDR3 is TGTGCCAGCGCAGGGGCGGGAAGCAATGAGCAGTTCTTC. Its translation: CASAGAGSNEQFF. Together with reference TRBV11-3 and TRBJ2-1, the CDR3 gives the full variable domain: EAGVVQSPRYKIIEKKQPVAFWCNPISGHNTLYWYLQNLGQGPELLIRYENEEAVDDSQLPKDRFSAERLKGVDSTLKIQPAELGDSAVYLCASAGAGSNEQFFGPGTRLTVL.

V and J are TRBV15 and TRBJ1-4; D perhaps matches TRBD1 (6 bases). CDR1 and CDR2 from the germline V gene are LNHNV and YYDKDF (reference sequence). Trimming cost V 5 bases and J 7 bases, with 17 bases left between them. The length of the CDR3 is 15 residues. The CDR3 DNA reads as TGTGCCACCAGCGTCGAGGGCGGGGGCGCTGAAAAACTGTTTTTT. Translated, it gives CATSVEGGGAEKLFF.

This sequence joins TRBV10-3 and TRBJ1-1; 7 positions match TRBD1. The germline CDR1 and CDR2 sequences are ENHRY and SYGVKD. V gave up 8 bases and J gave up 2 bases; unmatched junction bases: 8. There are 14 residues in the CDR3. The CDR3 DNA reads as TGTGCCATCTCGGAGGGGGCGTCAAACACTGAAGCTTTCTTT. Its translation: CAISEGASNTEAFF.

The CDR3 region is CAWGMTGFLYEQYF. DNA for the CDR3: TGTGCCTGGGGAATGACAGGATTTTTGTACGAGCAGTACTTC. This rearrangement joins TRBV30 to TRBJ2-7, with a weak D call TRBD1 (6 bases). The germline V and J ends were trimmed by 5 bases and 4 bases, with 18 bases remaining between them. CDR1 and CDR2 from the germline V gene are GTSNPN and SVGIG (reference sequence). The CDR3 is made up of 14 amino acids.

The chain joins TRBV7-3 to TRBJ1-1; no clear D. V was trimmed by 0 bases and J by 4 bases, leaving 6 bases between them. The CDR3 is 13 residues long. Germline V gives CDR1 SGHTA, CDR2 FQGTGA. CDR3 residues: CASSLTSVTEAFF. CDR3 sequence (DNA): TGTGCCAGCAGCTTAACAAGTGTCACTGAAGCTTTCTTT.

This chain joins TRBV6-6 and TRBJ2-5; D may correspond to TRBD1 or TRBD2 (5 bases each). The germline gives CDR1 MNHNY, CDR2 SVGAGI (reference sequence). V dropped 3 bases and J dropped 5 bases, with 13 bases sitting between them. CDR3 size: 14 residues. This chain's CDR3 is CASSYPTGRETQYF. In nucleotides, the CDR3 is TGTGCCAGCAGTTATCCGACGGGGCGGGAGACCCAGTACTTC.

This clone was counted once. The gene calls are TRBV6-5 and TRBJ2-7; D is possibly TRBD1 or TRBD2 (5 bases each). Germline lookup yields CDR1 MNHEY and CDR2 SVGAGI. This CDR3 contains 13 residues. Between the trimmed V and J ends, which lost 8 bases and 4 bases, there was a span of 15 bases. The DNA for the CDR3 is TGTGCCAGCGGGACGACTATCACTTACGAGCAGTACTTC. It translates to CASGTTITYEQYF.

J is TRBJ1-1 and V is TRBV7-2; D remains unclear. This CDR3 is 16 amino acids long. Germline CDR1 is SGHTA and CDR2 is FQGNSA. The ends were cut back, 5 bases at V and 1 base at J, with 17 bases in the middle. This chain's CDR3 is CASSLQAPLGNTEAFF. The DNA for the CDR3 is TGTGCCAGCAGCCTTCAAGCCCCCCTGGGGAACACTGAAGCTTTCTTT.

Concerning this clone itself: A read error is possible here, since a much larger clone lies one base away. Other DNA sequences in this specimen translate into the identical CDR3. The V and J genes are TRBV5-6 and TRBJ2-3; 9 positions agree with TRBD1. Germline-derived CDR1 and CDR2 are SGHDT and YYEEEE. V shed 3 bases, J shed 1 base, and the junction held 0 bases outside the gene matches. The CDR3 sequence is 14 residues long. The CDR3 coding sequence is TGTGCCAGCAGCTGGGACAGGGGCACAGATACGCAGTATTTT. Translation gives CASSWDRGTDTQYF.